The subject of this entry is one TCR beta chain. This sample was taken from a study of CD8+CD57+ T cells in acquired aplastic anemia. The study profiled TCR beta VDJ and CDR3 using genomic DNA as template. One entry per CDR3 protein, called by TCRdb with MiXCR from the reads. Among some 42,000 distinct CDR3 sequences listed, approximately 71% were seen once. V lost 4 bases and J 5 bases, leaving 8 bases between the germline ends. This CDR3 is 12 amino acids long. Germline V gene sequence: CDR1 WSHSY, CDR2 SAAADI. The sample comprised sorted CD4+, CD8+, or CD8+CD57+ T cells (not recorded which) from PBMCs. The clonotype comes from a human donor in good health, serving as a control. This chain connects TRBV10-2 to TRBJ2-5, with D perhaps TRBD1 or TRBD2 (6 bases each). For the CDR3, the DNA is TGCGCCAGCAGTGCGGGGGCCGAGACCCAGTACTTC. Its protein is CASSAGAETQYF.